These 10 T cell receptor beta chains originate from one sample sequenced in a study of cytomegalovirus exposure and HLA in healthy donors. The primer mix had 60 Vbeta and 13 Jbeta primers. The table came from immunoSEQ multiplex PCR; TCRdb's copy has only in-frame clones and leaves some out. The sample lists over 200,000 clones, about 80% occurring once. Sample: PBMCs. The receptors were sampled from a woman aged 55-69 years in good health and CMV-seropositive.

The V call is TRBV6-1, the J call TRBJ1-5, with D uncertain. Germline CDR1 reads MNHNS; CDR2 reads SASEGT. V lost 7 bases to trimming and J lost 0 bases, with 10 bases between them. The CDR3 covers 14 residues. In nucleotides, the CDR3 is TGTGCCAGCACTCGCGGAAGTAGCAATCAGCCCCAGCATTTT. Amino acid sequence: CASTRGSSNQPQHF.

The chain has TRBV5-1 and TRBJ2-3, with 8 positions matching TRBD2. J was trimmed by 6 bases and V by 1 base; bases with no gene match: 10. The CDR3 is 16 residues long. CDR1 and CDR2 (germline): SGHRS, YFSETQ. In nucleotides, the CDR3 is TGCGCCAGCAGCTTGTTCGCGGGGGGAACCGCGGATACGCAGTATTTT. Protein sequence: CASSLFAGGTADTQYF.

V usage is TRBV6-4 and J usage is TRBJ2-3; D is perhaps TRBD2 (5 bases). CDR1 and CDR2 from the germline V gene are MRHNA and SNTAGT. This CDR3 spans 15 amino acids. V gave up 6 bases and J gave up 0 bases, with 13 bases separating them. For the CDR3, the DNA is TGTGCCAGCAGGCGGACTTCCTATAGCACAGATACGCAGTATTTT. This sequence encodes CASRRTSYSTDTQYF.

The chain employs TRBV5-1 and TRBJ2-7; TRBD1 matches at 7 bases. This CDR3 spans 17 amino acids. CDR1 and CDR2 (germline): SGHRS, YFSETQ. V gave up 1 base and J gave up 2 bases; unmatched junction bases: 12. The CDR3 DNA sequence: TGCGCCAGCAGCTTGAGGTTCACCACAGGGGTACCCTACGAGCAGTACTTC. Protein: CASSLRFTTGVPYEQYF.

The V gene is TRBV15, the J gene TRBJ1-5; D is unresolved. The germline V gene encodes CDR1 LNHNV and CDR2 YYDKDF (reference sequence). With 11 bases removed from V and 5 bases from J, the gap between germline ends came to 19 bases. This CDR3 region has 14 residues. DNA for the CDR3: TGTGCCGCGGGCCCCCGACCCCGCGATCAGCCCCAGCATTTT. This encodes CAAGPRPRDQPQHF. The variable domain in full, with the rest retrieved from reference TRBV15 and TRBJ1-5, is DAMVIQNPRYQVTQFGKPVTLSCSQTLNHNVMYWYQQKSSQAPKLLFHYYDKDFNNEADTPDNFQSRRPNTSFCFLDIRSPGLGDTAMYLCAAGPRPRDQPQHFGDGTRLSIL.

The chain carries TRBV11-1 and TRBJ2-3, with 7 bases that match TRBD2. The V segment lost 2 bases and the J segment 5 bases; nucleotides outside the gene matches: 10. The V gene's germline CDR1 is SGHAT and CDR2 FQDESV (reference sequence). The CDR3 has 16 amino acids. The DNA of the CDR3 is TGTGCCAGCAGCTTACGGAGCGGGACTACAAGAGATACGCAGTATTTT. It is translated as CASSLRSGTTRDTQYF. Complete variable domain (other parts from reference TRBV11-1 and TRBJ2-3): EAEVAQSPRYKITEKSQAVAFWCDPISGHATLYWYRQILGQGPELLVQFQDESVVDDSQLPKDRFSAERLKGVDSTLKIQPAELGDSAMYLCASSLRSGTTRDTQYFGPGTRLTVL.

This clone was found a few times. V is TRBV5-1 and J is TRBJ1-2; possible D gene TRBD1, 6 bases. Trimming shortened V by 7 bases and J by 0 bases, and 13 bases separated the two germline ends. CDR3 length: 14 amino acids. The germline CDR1 and CDR2 sequences are SGHRS and YFSETQ. The CDR3 sequence: CASGGGGPNYGYTF. CDR3 bases: TGCGCCAGCGGGGGTGGGGGCCCTAACTATGGCTACACCTTC.

The rearrangement joins TRBV27 to TRBJ2-3; 10 nucleotides align to TRBD2. CDR1 is MNHEY and CDR2 is SMNVEV in the germline V gene (reference sequence). This CDR3 is built from 17 residues. V lost 0 bases, J lost 8 bases, and 11 bases stayed unmatched. CDR3 in amino acids: CASSLSRASGSRGTQYF. The CDR3 region has the DNA TGTGCCAGCAGTTTATCGAGGGCTAGCGGGAGCAGGGGTACGCAGTATTTT.

The rearrangement links TRBV5-1 to TRBJ2-1; no definite D call. The CDR3 is made up of 16 amino acids. The V end lost 0 bases, the J end lost 4 bases, and 14 bases lay between the germline ends. Germline values: CDR1 SGHRS, CDR2 YFSETQ. As DNA, the CDR3 is TGCGCCAGCAGCTTGGATCCAGCCGCGGCTTACAATGAGCAGTTCTTC. Protein product: CASSLDPAAAYNEQFF.

This clone was recorded many times. The rearrangement links TRBV10-2 to TRBJ2-7, with 15 bases matching TRBD2. Germline values: CDR1 WSHSY, CDR2 SAAADI. V lost 1 base and J lost 6; bases outside the gene matches: 1. The CDR3 runs 15 residues. This chain's CDR3 is CASSELGLAGGEQYF. The CDR3 bases are TGCGCCAGCAGTGAGTTGGGACTAGCGGGAGGCGAGCAGTACTTC.